This TCR beta chain was sequenced during a study of beta chain features in type 1 diabetes. The wider study: There was similarity between patients and healthy donors in age, gender and cell yields. Examined across all samples were approximately 99 million sorted cells.

General study points: TCRB CDR3s from Type 1 diabetes patients were moderately but significantly shorter in all four CD4+ subsets. For patients, the naive, central memory and Treg TCRB repertoires appeared more alike than for healthy donors.

One heparinised draw, averaging around 120 mL, was taken per donor. This clone was seen only a few times. Its antigen is currently unknown. cDNA synthesis used the whole RNA isolate, giving expressed TCRB sequences. Sequenced by immunoSEQ multiplex PCR; TCRdb stores in-frame clones only, minus some. The sample consists of about 260,000 clones, about a fifth of them appearing once. This CDR3 is 12 amino acids long. CDR1 is SGHTA and CDR2 is FQGNSA in the germline V gene. V was pared by 2 bases and J by 4 bases, with 5 bases between. The TCR was taken from a woman aged 40-49 years with type 1 diabetes. The gene calls are TRBV7-2 and TRBJ1-2; D call uncertain. Sequencing was performed on naive CD4+ T cells from blood. The CDR3 protein is CASSLRGYGYTF. The CDR3 DNA is TGTGCCAGCAGCTTAAGAGGCTATGGCTACACCTTC.